One and the same sample provided the 27 T cell receptor beta chains below, sequenced in a study of PD-L1 blockade in urothelial cancer. As for time point: peripheral blood 6 weeks after treatment start. The repertoire was sequenced with immunoSEQ multiplex PCR; TCRdb's copy has only in-frame clones and lacks some. The sample carries about 46,000 clones, around 82% recorded once. The specimen was PBMCs, collected around atezolizumab (anti-PD-L1) treatment. Receptors originate from a man aged 50 or older with urothelial cancer.

This chain connects TRBV9 to TRBJ2-5; TRBD2 agrees at 11 bases. CDR3 length: 15 residues. The V gene's germline CDR1 is SGDLS and CDR2 YYNGEE. V trimming: 3 bases; J trimming: 2 bases; junction bases outside the gene matches: 3. The CDR3 is CASSGSGGGQETQYF. The CDR3 nucleotides read TGTGCCAGCAGCGGTAGCGGGGGGGGACAAGAGACCCAGTACTTC.

The chain combines TRBV5-1 with TRBJ2-5; 15 bases are a match to TRBD2. The germline V gene encodes CDR1 SGHRS and CDR2 YFSETQ. The V and J ends lost 6 bases and 5 bases, in that order; junction bases with no gene match: 5. CDR3 length equals 15 residues. The CDR3 nucleotides are TGCGCCAGCACCCCCGGGACTAGCGGGGGGGAGACCCAGTACTTC. Translating gives CASTPGTSGGETQYF.

The chain joins TRBV12-5 to TRBJ1-3; possible D gene TRBD1, 6 bases. Germline V gene lookup returns CDR1 LGHNT and CDR2 FRNRAP. Trimming removed 3 bases from V and 3 bases from J, with 15 bases in between. There are 16 residues in the CDR3. For the CDR3, the DNA is TGTGCTAGTGGTTTTCCCGACAGGTCGGATGGAAACACCATATATTTT. The encoded protein is CASGFPDRSDGNTIYF.

About this clone itself: The junction differs from germline at one of its ends, possibly a read error. V and J are TRBV6-1 and TRBJ1-2; D remains ambiguous. The germline V gene encodes CDR1 MNHNS and CDR2 SASEGT. The CDR3 has 13 amino acids. The CDR3 DNA reads as TGTGCCAGCAGAGAAGCGGGCGGAGGTGGCTACACCTTC. The encoded protein is CASREAGGGGYTF.

This chain links TRBV2 with TRBJ2-5; D is undetermined. This CDR3 region has 11 residues. The germline V and J ends were trimmed by 7 bases and 5 bases, with 8 bases remaining between them. Germline V gives CDR1 SNHLY, CDR2 FYNNEI. The DNA for the CDR3 is TGTGCCAGCAAGGTGGAGGAGACCCAGTACTTC. It codes for CASKVEETQYF.

The genes are TRBV19 and TRBJ2-5; maybe TRBD1 (6 bases). V was cut by 8 bases and J by 4 bases, with 14 bases left in between. CDR3 length: 13 amino acids. Germline V lookup: CDR1 LNHDA, CDR2 SQIVND (reference sequence). In nucleotides, the CDR3 is TGTGCCAGTGCCAGGGGATATCTAGAGACCCAGTACTTC. This sequence encodes CASARGYLETQYF.

The gene calls are TRBV30 and TRBJ2-5; 9 bases are a match to TRBD1. V shed 5 bases, J shed 2 bases, and the junction held 9 bases outside the gene matches. CDR1 is GTSNPN and CDR2 is SVGIG in the germline V gene (reference sequence). The CDR3 is made up of 15 amino acids. CDR3 sequence (DNA): TGTGCCTGGGGCCCGGGACAGGGAGTACAAGAGACCCAGTACTTC. This translates into CAWGPGQGVQETQYF. Using reference TRBV30 and TRBJ2-5 for the parts outside the CDR3, the full variable domain is SQTIHQWPATLVQPVGSPLSLECTVEGTSNPNLYWYRQAAGRGLQLLFYSVGIGQISSEVPQNLSASRPQDRQFILSSKKLLLSDSGFYLCAWGPGQGVQETQYFGPGTRLLVL.

The chain recombines TRBV18 with TRBJ2-3; 14 nucleotides agree with TRBD2. The CDR3 length is 19 residues. Trimming removed 3 bases from V and 4 bases from J; junction bases left unmatched: 12. Germline V gene sequence: CDR1 KGHSH, CDR2 LQKENI. CDR3 bases: TGTGCCAGCTCACCGTTGACTAGCGGGGGGGCCGCCCGCGCAGATACGCAGTATTTT. Translating it yields CASSPLTSGGAARADTQYF.

The chain is built from TRBV19 and TRBJ1-2; 7 bases align to TRBD1. This CDR3 spans 13 amino acids. Germline values: CDR1 LNHDA, CDR2 SQIVND (reference sequence). With V trimmed by 5 bases and J by 7 bases, 7 bases remained unmatched. The chain's CDR3 is CASSHTGDAGYTF. As DNA, the CDR3 is TGTGCCAGTAGTCACACAGGGGACGCTGGCTACACCTTC.

CDR3 nucleotide sequence: TGTGCCAGCCTGACTGCGGGGGTTGGCTATGGCTACACCTTC. Translated, it gives CASLTAGVGYGYTF. The V call is TRBV28, the J call TRBJ1-2, with D possibly being TRBD1 (5 bases). V was clipped by 8 bases and J by 4 bases, with 17 bases between them. This CDR3 has 14 amino acids. Germline V gene data show CDR1 as MDHEN and CDR2 as SYDVKM.

This clone occurred a few times. The chain employs TRBV2 and TRBJ1-6; no reliable D call. The CDR3 contains 11 residues. Trimming took 5 bases from V and 6 from J, leaving 2 bases between them. From germline, CDR1 is SNHLY and CDR2 FYNNEI. The CDR3 DNA follows: TGTGCCAGCAGTCTTAATTCACCCCTCCACTTT. It codes for CASSLNSPLHF.

The rearrangement links TRBV4-3 to TRBJ2-3; 10 bases match TRBD2. The CDR3 has 20 amino acids. Per the germline V gene, CDR1 is LGHNA and CDR2 is YSLEER. With V trimmed by 0 bases and J by 1 base, 13 bases remained unmatched. The CDR3, as DNA: TGCGCCAGCAGCCAAGATTCGGGGTCTAGCGGGAGAGGAGGCACAGATACGCAGTATTTT. Translating gives CASSQDSGSSGRGGTDTQYF.

In this sample, this clone turned up once. The chain combines TRBV19 with TRBJ2-1; D gene uncertain. The CDR3 totals 13 residues. Deletions cut 3 bases from V and 6 bases from J, with 9 bases between. Per the germline V gene, CDR1 is LNHDA and CDR2 is SQIVND (reference sequence). CDR3 protein: CASSISSFNEQFF. The CDR3 DNA reads TGTGCCAGTAGTATTTCTAGTTTCAATGAGCAGTTCTTC. Based on the CDR3 plus reference TRBV19 and TRBJ2-1, the full variable domain is DGGITQSPKYLFRKEGQNVTLSCEQNLNHDAMYWYRQDPGQGLRLIYYSQIVNDFQKGDIAEGYSVSREKKESFPLTVTSAQKNPTAFYLCASSISSFNEQFFGPGTRLTVL.

The V gene is TRBV18, the J gene TRBJ2-3, with a possible D match to TRBD1 (6 bases). This CDR3 is 16 amino acids long. Germline V gene sequence: CDR1 KGHSH, CDR2 LQKENI. The V end was cut by 3 bases, the J end by 0 bases, with 13 bases between. The chain's CDR3 is CASSPGAVTSTDTQYF. CDR3 DNA: TGTGCCAGCTCACCGGGGGCAGTAACTAGCACAGATACGCAGTATTTT.

The rearrangement joins TRBV15 to TRBJ2-3, with TRBD2 matching 8 bases. Losses at the gene ends were 3 bases for V and 3 bases for J; bases not matched to a gene: 8. Germline CDR1 LNHNV, CDR2 YYDKDF (reference sequence). CDR3 length equals 16 residues. The DNA of the CDR3 is TGTGCCACCAGCAGCCCATGGAGCGGGGGAACAGATACGCAGTATTTT. As protein: CATSSPWSGGTDTQYF.

The rearrangement joins TRBV6-1 to TRBJ2-3; possibly TRBD2 for D (6 bases). CDR1 and CDR2 from the germline V gene are MNHNS and SASEGT. CDR3 length equals 15 residues. V lost 3 bases and J lost 1, with 11 bases in between. CDR3 in amino acids: CASSEGGRGTDTQYF. The CDR3 bases are TGTGCCAGCAGTGAGGGGGGTCGGGGCACAGATACGCAGTATTTT.

V is TRBV10-3 and J is TRBJ2-5, with a tentative D call TRBD2 (7 bases). Trimming stripped 4 bases from V and 1 base from J, with 10 bases between. This CDR3 comprises 14 residues. Germline-derived CDR1 and CDR2 are ENHRY and SYGVKD. The CDR3 DNA sequence: TGTGCCATCAGTGCGAGGGGGGGCCAAGAGACCCAGTACTTC. It specifies CAISARGGQETQYF.

J is TRBJ1-5 and V is TRBV4-1, with a possible D match to TRBD1 (6 bases). V lost 0 bases and J 1 base, leaving 25 bases between the germline ends. Germline V gives CDR1 MGHRA, CDR2 YSYEKL. This CDR3 is built from 21 residues. The CDR3 region has the DNA TGCGCCAGCAGCCAAGAGGAATGGACAGCCGTCCAATATGTGAGCAATCAGCCCCAGCATTTT. It encodes CASSQEEWTAVQYVSNQPQHF.

The chain uses TRBV23-1 and TRBJ2-2; the match to TRBD1 covers 10 bases. TRBV23-1 is classed as an ORF, of uncertain function. The CDR3 sequence is 16 residues long. Trimming at V came to 3 bases and at J to 7 bases, leaving 8 bases not matched to a gene. CDR3 DNA sequence: TGCGCCAGCAGTCATCCACCGGGACAGGGGATCGGGGAGCTGTTTTTT. Translating gives CASSHPPGQGIGELFF.

This clone has only one observation. The genes are TRBV7-9 and TRBJ1-2, with TRBD1 matching 9 bases. This CDR3 is built from 18 residues. Germline CDR1 SEHNR, CDR2 FQNEAQ (reference sequence). The J segment lost 2 bases and the V segment lost 2 bases, leaving 12 bases of the junction unmatched. The CDR3 region is CASSLPARGQGTNYGYTF. The CDR3 DNA is TGTGCCAGCAGCTTACCCGCTAGGGGACAGGGAACAAACTATGGCTACACCTTC.

This chain joins TRBV27 and TRBJ1-5; D uncertain. This CDR3 region has 14 residues. Trimming pared 3 bases from V and 0 bases from J, leaving 6 bases between. CDR1 is MNHEY, CDR2 SMNVEV, per germline (reference sequence). Here the CDR3 DNA reads TGTGCCAGCAGTTTTTCCGGTAGCAATCAGCCCCAGCATTTT. It encodes CASSFSGSNQPQHF.

The V gene is TRBV14, the J gene TRBJ2-1; tentative D call: TRBD2 (7 bases). The V gene lost 1 base and the J gene lost 5 bases, with 15 bases spanning the gap. From germline, CDR1 is SGHDN and CDR2 FVKESK. There are 16 residues in the CDR3. CDR3 coding DNA: TGTGCCAGCAGCCAAGGCAGGGGACTACGGAACAATGAGCAGTTCTTC. This sequence encodes CASSQGRGLRNNEQFF. Using reference TRBV14 and TRBJ2-1 for the parts outside the CDR3, the full variable domain is EAGVTQFPSHSVIEKGQTVTLRCDPISGHDNLYWYRRVMGKEIKFLLHFVKESKQDESGMPNNRFLAERTGGTYSTLKVQPAELEDSGVYFCASSQGRGLRNNEQFFGPGTRLTVL.

A single count supports this clone. This rearrangement joins TRBV28 to TRBJ1-5; D remains ambiguous. The V end lost 3 bases, the J end lost 2 bases, and 14 bases lay between the germline ends. CDR1 is MDHEN and CDR2 is SYDVKM in the germline V gene. CDR3 length equals 16 residues. The CDR3: CASSFWRFGGNQPQHF. The CDR3 DNA is TGTGCCAGCAGTTTTTGGAGGTTTGGAGGCAATCAGCCCCAGCATTTT.

The chain couples TRBV7-2 to TRBJ2-3; D gene uncertain. There are 14 residues in the CDR3. Germline CDR1 and CDR2: SGHTA and FQGNSA. The V end was cut by 3 bases, the J end by 1 base, with 8 bases between. Written as DNA, the CDR3 is TGTGCCAGCAGCTTCTCTAGAGGCACAGATACGCAGTATTTT. Translation gives CASSFSRGTDTQYF.

The chain employs TRBV6-5 and TRBJ2-4; TRBD2 matches 13 bases. Unmatched junction bases numbered 3, after V lost 6 bases and J lost 4 bases. CDR3 size: 15 residues. Germline assignment: CDR1 MNHEY and CDR2 SVGAGI. CDR3 in DNA: TGTGCCAGCAGACTACTAGCGGGAGGGAAAAACATTCAGTACTTC. This gives the protein CASRLLAGGKNIQYF.

V is TRBV5-1 and J is TRBJ2-7; the D gene is possibly TRBD2 (5 bases). V was shortened by 0 bases and J by 2 bases, with 12 bases between the two germline ends. CDR3 length: 15 amino acids. CDR1 is SGHRS and CDR2 is YFSETQ in the germline V gene. For the CDR3, the DNA is TGCGCCAGCAGCTTGGGGGAAACGGGGACCTACGAGCAGTACTTC. Its protein product is CASSLGETGTYEQYF.

The chain joins TRBV13 to TRBJ2-3; TRBD2 matches 8 bases. Germline assignment: CDR1 PRHDT and CDR2 FYEKMQ (reference sequence). CDR3 length: 16 residues. The V segment lost 5 bases and the J segment 7 bases; nucleotides outside the gene matches: 14. The CDR3 protein is CASSARLGGRINTQYF. CDR3 DNA sequence: TGTGCCAGCAGCGCACGTCTGGGCGGGAGGATAAATACGCAGTATTTT.